The source of this TCR beta chain is a study of CD8+CD57+ T cells in acquired aplastic anemia. Study-wide background: Sorting CD4+ and CD8+ cells gave DNA averaging approximately 3 ug.

Worth noting for this clonotype: Its specificity is unknown.

General study findings and limits: Patients and controls were not found to differ significantly in CD8+ Simpson's diversity. Patients and controls were found to share twenty-nine CD8+ CDR3 sequences.

In germline, CDR1 is SGHDT, CDR2 YYEEEE. CDR3 length: 14 residues. V shed 1 base and J 6 bases; nucleotides not matched to a gene: 5. Patients selected for sequencing had displayed CD8+CD57+ cell expansion by flow cytometry. Severe acquired aplastic anemia affected all patients. Investigators profiled TCR beta VDJ and CDR3 from genomic DNA template. TCRdb recomputed calls from the reads with MiXCR, one row per CDR3 protein. The data show some 180,000 distinct CDR3 sequences, 63% seen once. The genes are TRBV5-6 and TRBJ1-1; 8 bases agree with TRBD1. Sequencing input: sorted CD4+, CD8+, or CD8+CD57+ T cells (not recorded which) from PBMCs. The clonotype originates from a human donor with aplastic anemia. The CDR3 DNA follows: TGTGCCAGCAGCTTGCAGGGGGCGGACGCTGAAGCTTTCTTT. Translation: CASSLQGADAEAFF.